What follows describes a single T cell receptor (beta chain). J was trimmed by 6 bases and V by 7 bases; bases with no gene match: 8. Germline V lookup: CDR1 LNHNV, CDR2 YYDKDF (reference sequence). The CDR3 consists of 14 residues. The sample is drawn from a study of blood T cell repertoires in COVID-19. Method: immunoSEQ multiplex PCR; TCRdb's copy keeps in-frame clones and lacks some. This table has hundreds of thousands of clones, more than 75% appearing once. Specimen: PBMCs or T cells enriched from blood (not recorded which). The chain combines TRBV15 with TRBJ2-1; 8 bases are a match to TRBD1. The clonotype comes from a woman aged 25 to 39 who had recovered from COVID-19. This CDR3 reads CATTQGAAFNEQFF. CDR3 in DNA: TGTGCCACCACCCAGGGGGCCGCTTTCAATGAGCAGTTCTTC. Using reference TRBV15 and TRBJ2-1 for the parts outside the CDR3, the full variable domain is DAMVIQNPRYQVTQFGKPVTLSCSQTLNHNVMYWYQQKSSQAPKLLFHYYDKDFNNEADTPDNFQSRRPNTSFCFLDIRSPGLGDTAMYLCATTQGAAFNEQFFGPGTRLTVL.